These 10 T cell receptor beta chains originate from one sample sequenced in a study of T cell responses to AZD1222 COVID-19 vaccine. The protocol was immunoSEQ multiplex PCR, while the TCRdb copy is restricted to in-frame clones and leaves out a portion. The top ten clones hold about 9.3% of a sample with about 190,000 clones, about 94% of them seen once. The material sequenced was peripheral blood, taken on day 0 of AZD1222 vaccination. The source of these receptors is an adult in good health.

This chain uses TRBV12-3 or TRBV12-4 with TRBJ2-7, with D tentatively TRBD1 (6 bases). V lost 3 bases and J 3 bases, leaving 9 bases between the germline ends. The CDR3 covers 13 residues. CDR3 DNA: TGTGCCAGCAGTTTGGGGGCGGGCTACGAGCAGTACTTC. Translating gives CASSLGAGYEQYF.

The sample holds one count of this clone. The V gene is TRBV4-2, the J gene TRBJ2-3, with D tentatively TRBD2 (6 bases). Germline V lookup: CDR1 LGHNA, CDR2 YNFKEQ. The V gene lost 2 bases and the J gene lost 4 bases, with 7 bases spanning the gap. The CDR3 has 13 residues. The DNA of the CDR3 is TGTGCCAGCAGCCAACCGGGGGCAGATACGCAGTATTTT. This translates into CASSQPGADTQYF.

This clone was observed a few times. The rearrangement joins TRBV29-1 to TRBJ1-2, with 10 bases matching TRBD1. The CDR3 totals 13 residues. The ends lost 6 bases at V and 5 bases at J; junction bases unmatched: 6. Germline CDR1 SQVTM, CDR2 ANQGSEA. The CDR3 reads CSVNTDRGYGYTF. The CDR3 DNA reads TGCAGCGTCAACACGGACAGGGGGTATGGCTACACCTTC.

This chain joins TRBV28 and TRBJ2-1, with TRBD2 matching over 9 bases. Looked up from germline, CDR1 is MDHEN and CDR2 is SYDVKM. The V gene end was trimmed by 5 bases and the J gene end by 6 bases; junction bases not matched to a gene: 11. The CDR3 length is 16 residues. CDR3 protein: CASSPFGGREGNEQFF. CDR3 DNA: TGTGCCAGCAGTCCCTTCGGCGGGAGGGAGGGCAATGAGCAGTTCTTC.

The J gene is TRBJ2-1, the V gene TRBV10-2, with 8 bases matching TRBD2. The germline CDR1 and CDR2 sequences are WSHSY and SAAADI. With V trimmed by 6 bases and J by 0 bases, 4 bases remained unmatched. There are 15 residues in the CDR3. As DNA, the CDR3 is TGCGCCAGCAGCTCCAGCGGGAGCTCCTACAATGAGCAGTTCTTC. It codes for CASSSSGSSYNEQFF.

CDR3 bases: TGTGCCAGCAGGCGGGGGAATTCACCCCTCCACTTT. It encodes CASRRGNSPLHF. The chain joins TRBV2 to TRBJ1-6, with TRBD1 as a possible D gene (5 bases). Germline loops: CDR1 SNHLY, CDR2 FYNNEI. Trimming removed 6 bases from V and 7 bases from J, with 7 bases in between. The CDR3 is 12 amino acids.

The chain has TRBV5-4 and TRBJ2-2; D is unclear. Germline values: CDR1 SGHNT, CDR2 YYREEE (reference sequence). Trimming shortened V by 1 base and J by 2 bases, and 0 bases separated the two germline ends. The CDR3 runs 12 residues. The CDR3 loop reads CASSLNTGELFF. As DNA, the CDR3 is TGTGCCAGCAGCTTGAACACCGGGGAGCTGTTTTTT. Filled out from reference TRBV5-4 and TRBJ2-2, the complete variable domain reads ETGVTQSPTHLIKTRGQQVTLRCSSQSGHNTVSWYQQALGQGPQFIFQYYREEENGRGNFPPRFSGLQFPNYSSELNVNALELDDSALYLCASSLNTGELFFGEGSRLTVL.

The chain uses TRBV2 and TRBJ2-7; either TRBD1 or TRBD2 may supply D (5 bases each). This CDR3 has 10 residues. Germline V gene sequence: CDR1 SNHLY, CDR2 FYNNEI. V was trimmed by 7 bases and J by 12 bases, leaving 13 bases between them. In nucleotides, the CDR3 is TGTGCCAGCAAACGGGAAAGGGGGTACTTC. This gives the protein CASKRERGYF.

V gene TRBV5-8 combines with J gene TRBJ1-1; 10 bases match TRBD1. Looked up from germline, CDR1 is SGHTS and CDR2 is YDEGEE. The CDR3 sequence is 15 residues long. V trimming: 0 bases; J trimming: 3 bases; junction bases outside the gene matches: 2. DNA for the CDR3: TGTGCCAGCAGCTTGGGACAGGGGGCGCACACTGAAGCTTTCTTT. Its translation: CASSLGQGAHTEAFF. Variable domain in full (rest from reference TRBV5-8 and TRBJ1-1): EAGVTQSPTHLIKTRGQQATLRCSPISGHTSVYWYQQALGLGLQFLLWYDEGEERNRGNFPPRFSGRQFPNYSSELNVNALELEDSALYLCASSLGQGAHTEAFFGQGTRLTVV.

The gene calls are TRBV19 and TRBJ1-1; D not resolved. This CDR3 contains 13 residues. Looked up from germline, CDR1 is LNHDA and CDR2 is SQIVND (reference sequence). The ends were cut back, 5 bases at V and 2 bases at J, with 9 bases in the middle. The CDR3, as DNA: TGTGCCAGTAGTTTTGGGCTTAACACTGAAGCTTTCTTT. Translation: CASSFGLNTEAFF.